The 27 T cell receptor beta chains presented below share a single source sample, sequenced in a study of CXCR3-negative and CXCR3-positive naive CD8 T cells. Findings and caveats of the study: CXCR3-positive naive cells had more hydrophobic TRB CDR3s than CXCR3-negative naive cells.

No antigen has been assigned to these receptors. Libraries of TRB cDNA were made by 5' RACE and carried UMIs. TCRdb re-called the 5' RACE reads and catalogs CDR3 proteins one per entry, DNA excluded. The sample table sets out about 5,500 distinct CDR3 sequences. The sequenced material came from naive CXCR3+ CD8+ T cells from blood. This sample's subset: CD45RO-CCR7+CD27+CD95- naive CD8+ T cells expressing CXCR3 (TNR3+). The receptors originated from a human donor in good health. Some clones in this sample may be carry-over from other donors' samples.

This clonotype shows up as medium-sized by frequency. The chain recombines TRBV12-3 or TRBV12-4 with TRBJ2-2; TCRdb calls TRBD2, which cannot be checked without DNA. CDR3 length: 15 amino acids. The CDR3 region is CASSTWDLNTGELFF.

The chain combines TRBV7-9 with TRBJ2-1; the TCRdb D gene call, TRBD1, has no DNA to confirm it. CDR1 and CDR2 (germline): SEHNR, FQNEAQ (reference sequence). This CDR3 spans 15 amino acids. CDR3 sequence: CASSPSQGRYNEQFF.

This chain connects TRBV2 to TRBJ2-2; TCRdb's D call of TRBD2 is untestable without DNA. Germline CDR1 is SNHLY and CDR2 is FYNNEI. This CDR3 is 14 amino acids long. CDR3 in amino acids: CASSFSVGTGELFF.

The chain is built from TRBV12-3 or TRBV12-4 and TRBJ2-3; there is no DNA to check the TCRdb D call of TRBD1. The CDR3 runs to 15 residues. The CDR3 reads CASSLVARGADTQYF.

V is TRBV12-3 or TRBV12-4 and J is TRBJ2-1; TCRdb names TRBD1, which stays unverified in the absence of DNA. The CDR3 has 14 residues. CDR3 protein: CASTPGQGNNEQFF.

The chain employs TRBV4-1 and TRBJ2-7; TCRdb outputs TRBD2, but without DNA this stays unchecked. The CDR3 runs 15 residues. The germline gives CDR1 MGHRA, CDR2 YSYEKL. This CDR3 is CASSQGLAGGLEQYF.

Measured by frequency, this clonotype is medium-sized. The chain uses TRBV6-6 and TRBJ2-5; there is no DNA to check the TCRdb D call of TRBD1. Germline V gene sequence: CDR1 MNHNY, CDR2 SVGAGI (reference sequence). This CDR3 is 17 amino acids long. CDR3 protein: CASSYGGTGRDQETQYF.

Judged by frequency, this clonotype is medium-sized. The rearrangement links TRBV7-2 to TRBJ1-2; TCRdb reports TRBD1, a call that lacks DNA to check it against. This CDR3 comprises 15 residues. Germline V CDR1 and CDR2: SGHTA, FQGNSA. CDR3 loop: CASSLDQGTNYGYTF.

This clonotype is called medium-sized (0.01 to 0.1%) based on its frequency. The chain has TRBV20-1 and TRBJ2-3; TCRdb indicates TRBD1, and absent DNA this call remains unverified. There are 13 residues in the CDR3. Germline-derived CDR1 and CDR2 are DFQATT and SNEGSKA (reference sequence). The CDR3 loop is CSAYRVGTDTQYF.

This rearrangement joins TRBV20-1 to TRBJ1-1. Looked up from germline, CDR1 is DFQATT and CDR2 is SNEGSKA (reference sequence). The CDR3 covers 13 residues. The CDR3 here is CSAREALNTEAFF.

The chain couples TRBV7-3 to TRBJ2-1; TCRdb's D call, TRBD1, is unchecked because there is no DNA. The CDR3 runs to 15 residues. Looked up from germline, CDR1 is SGHTA and CDR2 is FQGTGA. The CDR3 spells CASSLAGGPPNEQFF.

The chain employs TRBV24-1 and TRBJ2-3. CDR3 length equals 11 residues. Germline V gene data show CDR1 as KGHDR and CDR2 as SFDVKD. The CDR3 spells CATSGTDTQYF.

Considering frequency, this clonotype is medium-sized. The chain recombines TRBV6-2 or TRBV6-3 with TRBJ2-7; TCRdb calls TRBD1, which cannot be checked without DNA. The CDR3 sequence is 11 residues long. The germline gives CDR1 MNHEY, CDR2 SVGEGT. This CDR3 reads CASKRGYEQYF.

This clonotype counts as medium-sized by frequency. V is TRBV10-3 and J is TRBJ1-1; TCRdb designates TRBD1, a call that cannot be tested without DNA. The CDR3 length is 17 residues. Germline lookup yields CDR1 ENHRY and CDR2 SYGVKD. CDR3 in amino acids: CAISETLKTDRGTEAFF.

In terms of frequency, this clonotype is medium-sized. CDR3 in amino acids: CASSQDRVTVWQTQYF. The chain links TRBV4-2 to TRBJ2-5. Germline CDR1 and CDR2: LGHNA and YNFKEQ. The CDR3 contains 16 residues.

V usage is TRBV29-1 and J usage is TRBJ2-1. This CDR3 region has 13 residues. Germline assignment: CDR1 SQVTM and CDR2 ANQGSEA. The CDR3 loop is CSVEETDYNEQFF.

In terms of frequency, this clonotype is medium-sized. The V gene is TRBV29-1, the J gene TRBJ2-7; TCRdb lists TRBD1, though no DNA is available to test this call. This CDR3 is built from 11 residues. Germline CDR1 SQVTM, CDR2 ANQGSEA. This chain's CDR3 is CSVPYGAEQYF.

The V and J genes are TRBV13 and TRBJ2-7; the D gene TCRdb calls, TRBD2, cannot be checked with no DNA. CDR1 and CDR2 from the germline V gene are PRHDT and FYEKMQ (reference sequence). The CDR3 has 16 residues. This CDR3 reads CASSSLGTSGSSAQHF. The variable domain in full, with the rest retrieved from reference TRBV13 and TRBJ2-7, is AAGVIQSPRHLIKEKRETATLKCYPIPRHDTVYWYQQGPGQDPQFLISFYEKMQSDKGSIPDRFSAQQFSDYHSELNMSSLELGDSALYFCASSSLGTSGSSAQHFGPGTRLTVT.

The rearrangement uses TRBV7-6 and TRBJ1-1. This CDR3 has 14 residues. Germline V CDR1 and CDR2: SGHVS, FNYEAQ. CDR3 residues: CASSLTEAATEAFF.

The V gene is TRBV19, the J gene TRBJ2-3. This CDR3 spans 14 amino acids. In germline, CDR1 is LNHDA, CDR2 SQIVND (reference sequence). The CDR3 here is CASDQVDGGDTQYF.

This clonotype is called medium-sized based on its frequency. V is TRBV5-6 and J is TRBJ2-5; absent DNA, TCRdb's TRBD1 call cannot be checked. CDR1 and CDR2 from the germline V gene are SGHDT and YYEEEE. This CDR3 region has 15 residues. CDR3: CASSFLSDRKETQYF.

The V and J genes are TRBV5-1 and TRBJ2-7; TCRdb reports TRBD1, a call that lacks DNA to check it against. The CDR3 is 15 amino acids. CDR1 and CDR2 from the germline V gene are SGHRS and YFSETQ. The CDR3 here is CASSLEQGAVYEQYF.

This clonotype is labeled medium-sized based on frequency. The gene calls are TRBV29-1 and TRBJ2-2. The germline CDR1 and CDR2 sequences are SQVTM and ANQGSEA. The CDR3 has 13 residues. CDR3 amino acids: CSVEEPNTGELFF.

This chain uses TRBV29-1 with TRBJ2-1; with no DNA, the TCRdb D assignment of TRBD1 cannot be verified. Germline assignment: CDR1 SQVTM and CDR2 ANQGSEA. There are 16 residues in the CDR3. The CDR3 reads CSVEDTNRQVYNEQFF.

This clonotype ranks as medium-sized in terms of frequency. This chain uses TRBV20-1 with TRBJ2-5; TCRdb calls TRBD2, which cannot be checked without DNA. Germline-derived CDR1 and CDR2 are DFQATT and SNEGSKA (reference sequence). The CDR3 extends over 18 amino acids. The CDR3: CSARDSSASEGFRETQYF.

V gene TRBV25-1 combines with J gene TRBJ2-3. Germline lookup yields CDR1 MGHDK and CDR2 SYGVNS. The CDR3 runs 14 residues. Here the CDR3 reads CASSDERSRDTQYF.

This clonotype is classed as medium-sized by frequency. The chain couples TRBV5-1 to TRBJ2-1. Germline loops: CDR1 SGHRS, CDR2 YFSETQ. The CDR3 consists of 15 residues. CDR3 sequence reads: CASSLAGNDRNEQFF.